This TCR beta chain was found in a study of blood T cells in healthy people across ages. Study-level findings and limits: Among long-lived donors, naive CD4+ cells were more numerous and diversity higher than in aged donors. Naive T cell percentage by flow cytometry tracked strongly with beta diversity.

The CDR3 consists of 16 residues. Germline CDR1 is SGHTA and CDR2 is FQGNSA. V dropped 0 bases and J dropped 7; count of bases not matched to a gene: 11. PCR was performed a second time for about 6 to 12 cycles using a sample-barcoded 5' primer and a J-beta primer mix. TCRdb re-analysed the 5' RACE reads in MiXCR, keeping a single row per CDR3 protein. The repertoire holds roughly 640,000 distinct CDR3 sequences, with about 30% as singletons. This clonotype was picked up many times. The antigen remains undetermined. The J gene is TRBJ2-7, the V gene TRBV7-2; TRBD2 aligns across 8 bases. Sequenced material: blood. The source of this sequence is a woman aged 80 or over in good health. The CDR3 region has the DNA TGTGCCAGCAGCTTAGCGTCAGCGGGGGACACCTGGGAGCAGTACTTC. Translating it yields CASSLASAGDTWEQYF.